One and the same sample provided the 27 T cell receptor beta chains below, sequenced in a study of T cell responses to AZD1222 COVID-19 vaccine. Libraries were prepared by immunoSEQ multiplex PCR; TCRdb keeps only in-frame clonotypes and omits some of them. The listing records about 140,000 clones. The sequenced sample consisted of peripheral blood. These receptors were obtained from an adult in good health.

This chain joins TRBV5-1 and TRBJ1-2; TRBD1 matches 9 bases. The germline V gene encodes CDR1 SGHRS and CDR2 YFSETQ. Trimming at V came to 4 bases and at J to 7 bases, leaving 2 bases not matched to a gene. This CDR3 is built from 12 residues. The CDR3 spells CASSTDRGGYTF. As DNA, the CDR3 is TGCGCCAGCAGCACGGACAGGGGTGGCTACACCTTC.

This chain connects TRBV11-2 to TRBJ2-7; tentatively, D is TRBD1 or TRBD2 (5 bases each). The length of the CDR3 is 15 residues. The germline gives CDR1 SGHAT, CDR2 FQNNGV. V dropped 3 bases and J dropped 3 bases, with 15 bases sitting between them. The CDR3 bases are TGTGCCAGCAGCTTGGGGCTGGGGGACGGCTACGAGCAGTACTTC. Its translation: CASSLGLGDGYEQYF.

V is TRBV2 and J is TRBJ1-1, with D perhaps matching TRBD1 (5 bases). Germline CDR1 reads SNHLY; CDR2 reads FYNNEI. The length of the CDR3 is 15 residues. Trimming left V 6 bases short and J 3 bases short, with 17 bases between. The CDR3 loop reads CASRRAGLSDTEAFF. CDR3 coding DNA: TGTGCCAGCAGACGCGCGGGACTATCGGACACTGAAGCTTTCTTT.

This chain's CDR3 is CASSRAGGLNTEAFF. As DNA, the CDR3 is TGTGCCAGCAGCAGGGCAGGGGGACTGAACACTGAAGCTTTCTTT. The chain links TRBV14 to TRBJ1-1; 7 nucleotides align to TRBD1. The V gene end was trimmed by 5 bases and the J gene end by 0 bases; junction bases not matched to a gene: 6. CDR1 SGHDN and CDR2 FVKESK come from the germline V gene. The CDR3 contains 15 residues.

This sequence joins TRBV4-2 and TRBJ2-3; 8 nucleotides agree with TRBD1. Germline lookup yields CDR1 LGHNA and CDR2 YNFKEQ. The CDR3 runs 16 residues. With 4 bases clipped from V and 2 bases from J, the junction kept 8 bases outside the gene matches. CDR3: CASSPKGQAYTDTQYF. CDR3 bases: TGTGCCAGCAGCCCGAAGGGACAGGCGTACACAGATACGCAGTATTTT.

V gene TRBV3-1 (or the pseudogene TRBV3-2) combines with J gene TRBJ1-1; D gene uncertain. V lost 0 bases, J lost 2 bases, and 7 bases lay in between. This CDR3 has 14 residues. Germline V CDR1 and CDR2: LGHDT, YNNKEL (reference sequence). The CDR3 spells CASSQELENTEAFF. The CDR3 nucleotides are TGTGCCAGCAGCCAAGAATTAGAAAACACTGAAGCTTTCTTT.

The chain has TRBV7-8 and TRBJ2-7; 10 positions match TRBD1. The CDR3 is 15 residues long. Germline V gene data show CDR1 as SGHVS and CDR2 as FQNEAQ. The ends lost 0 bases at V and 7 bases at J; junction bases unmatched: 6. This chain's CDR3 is CASSLADRGRWEQYF. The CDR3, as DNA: TGTGCCAGCAGCTTAGCCGACAGGGGGCGGTGGGAGCAGTACTTC.

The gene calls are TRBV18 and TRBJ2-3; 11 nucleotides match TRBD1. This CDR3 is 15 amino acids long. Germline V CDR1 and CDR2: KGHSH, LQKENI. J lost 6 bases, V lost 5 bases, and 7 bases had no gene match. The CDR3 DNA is TGTGCCAGCTCAGAGGACAGGGGGCCGGCGGATACGCAGTATTTT. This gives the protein CASSEDRGPADTQYF.

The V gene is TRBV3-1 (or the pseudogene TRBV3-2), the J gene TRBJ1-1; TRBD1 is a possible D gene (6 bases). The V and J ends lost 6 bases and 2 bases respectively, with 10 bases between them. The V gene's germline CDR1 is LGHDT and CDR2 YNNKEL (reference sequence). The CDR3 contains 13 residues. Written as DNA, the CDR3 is TGTGCCAGCAGGGGGGCGGGTAACACTGAAGCTTTCTTT. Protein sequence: CASRGAGNTEAFF.

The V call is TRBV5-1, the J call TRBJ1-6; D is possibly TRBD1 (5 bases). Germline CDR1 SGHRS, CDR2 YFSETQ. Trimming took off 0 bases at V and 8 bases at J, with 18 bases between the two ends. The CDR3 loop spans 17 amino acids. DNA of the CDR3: TGCGCCAGCAGCTTGGGGGGGACGGGGAAAGCGGATTCACCCCTCCACTTT. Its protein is CASSLGGTGKADSPLHF.

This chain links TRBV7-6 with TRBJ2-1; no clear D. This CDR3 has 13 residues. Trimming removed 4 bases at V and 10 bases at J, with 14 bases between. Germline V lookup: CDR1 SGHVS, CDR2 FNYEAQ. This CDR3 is CASSSTEEREQFF. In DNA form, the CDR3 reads TGTGCCAGCAGCTCCACAGAGGAACGGGAGCAGTTCTTC. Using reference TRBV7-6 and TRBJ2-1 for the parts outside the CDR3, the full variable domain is GAGVSQSPRYKVTKRGQDVALRCDPISGHVSLYWYRQALGQGPEFLTYFNYEAQQDKSGLPNDRFSAERPEGSISTLTIQRTEQRDSAMYRCASSSTEEREQFFGPGTRLTVL.

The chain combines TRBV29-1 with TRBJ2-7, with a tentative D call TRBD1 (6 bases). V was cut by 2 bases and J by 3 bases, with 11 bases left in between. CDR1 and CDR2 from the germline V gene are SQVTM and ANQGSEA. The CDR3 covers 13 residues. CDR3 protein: CSVESRGDYEQYF. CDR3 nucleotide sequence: TGCAGCGTTGAAAGCAGGGGCGACTACGAGCAGTACTTC.

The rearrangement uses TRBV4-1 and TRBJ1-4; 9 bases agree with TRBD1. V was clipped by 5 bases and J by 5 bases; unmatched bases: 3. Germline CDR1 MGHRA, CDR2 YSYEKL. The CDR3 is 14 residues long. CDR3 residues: CASSKGTGNEKLFF. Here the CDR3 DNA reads TGCGCCAGCAGCAAAGGGACAGGGAATGAAAAACTGTTTTTT.

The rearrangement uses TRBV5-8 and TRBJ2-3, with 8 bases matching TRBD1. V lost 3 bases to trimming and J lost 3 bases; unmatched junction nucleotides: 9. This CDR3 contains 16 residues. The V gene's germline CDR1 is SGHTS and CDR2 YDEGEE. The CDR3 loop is CASSSRTGSGTDTQYF. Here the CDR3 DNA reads TGTGCCAGCAGCTCTCGGACAGGGTCAGGTACAGATACGCAGTATTTT.

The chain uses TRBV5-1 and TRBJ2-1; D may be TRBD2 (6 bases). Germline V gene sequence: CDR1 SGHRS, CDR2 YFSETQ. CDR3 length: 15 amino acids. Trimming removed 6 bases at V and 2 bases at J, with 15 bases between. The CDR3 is CASTFGSTTYNEQFF. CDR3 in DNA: TGCGCCAGCACCTTCGGGAGCACTACCTACAATGAGCAGTTCTTC.

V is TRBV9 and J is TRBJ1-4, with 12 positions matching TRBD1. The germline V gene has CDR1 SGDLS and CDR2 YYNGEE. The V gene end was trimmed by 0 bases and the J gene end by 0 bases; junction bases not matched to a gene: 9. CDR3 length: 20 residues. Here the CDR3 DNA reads TGTGCCAGCAGCGTAGGGTTGGTTGGGACAGGGGGCTCAACTAATGAAAAACTGTTTTTT. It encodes CASSVGLVGTGGSTNEKLFF. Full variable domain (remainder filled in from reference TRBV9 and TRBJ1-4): DSGVTQTPKHLITATGQRVTLRCSPRSGDLSVYWYQQSLDQGLQFLIQYYNGEERAKGNILERFSAQQFPDLHSELNLSSLELGDSALYFCASSVGLVGTGGSTNEKLFFGSGTQLSVL.

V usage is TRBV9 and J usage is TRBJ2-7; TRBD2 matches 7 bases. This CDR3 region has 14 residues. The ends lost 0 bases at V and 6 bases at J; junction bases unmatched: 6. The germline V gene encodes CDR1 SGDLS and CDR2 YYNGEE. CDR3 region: CASSVAGGYSEQYF. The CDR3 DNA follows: TGTGCCAGCAGCGTAGCCGGGGGGTACTCCGAGCAGTACTTC.

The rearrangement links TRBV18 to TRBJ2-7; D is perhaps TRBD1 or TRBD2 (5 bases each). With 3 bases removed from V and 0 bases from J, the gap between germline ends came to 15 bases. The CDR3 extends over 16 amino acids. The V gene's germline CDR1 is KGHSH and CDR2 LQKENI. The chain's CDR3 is CASSPSGTVTSYEQYF. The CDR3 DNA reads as TGTGCCAGCTCACCCTCCGGGACGGTTACCTCCTACGAGCAGTACTTC.

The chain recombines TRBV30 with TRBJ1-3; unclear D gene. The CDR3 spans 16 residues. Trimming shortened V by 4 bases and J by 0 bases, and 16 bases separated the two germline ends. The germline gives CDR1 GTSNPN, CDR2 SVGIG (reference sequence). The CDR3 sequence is CAWKARLASSGNTIYF. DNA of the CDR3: TGTGCCTGGAAGGCCCGGTTGGCGAGCTCTGGAAACACCATATATTTT.

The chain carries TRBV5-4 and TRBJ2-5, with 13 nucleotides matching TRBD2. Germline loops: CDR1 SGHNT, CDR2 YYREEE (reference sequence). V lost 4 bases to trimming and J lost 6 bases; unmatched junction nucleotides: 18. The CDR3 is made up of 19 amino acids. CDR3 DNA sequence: TGTGCCAGCAGCCCCCCCGGGACTCACGGACTAGCGGGGGCGCAGACCCAGTACTTC. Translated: CASSPPGTHGLAGAQTQYF.

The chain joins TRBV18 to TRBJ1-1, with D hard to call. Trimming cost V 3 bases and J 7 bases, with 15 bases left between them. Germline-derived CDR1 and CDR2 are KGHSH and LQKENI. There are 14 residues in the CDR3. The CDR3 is CASSPTPGKNEAFF. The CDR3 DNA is TGTGCCAGCTCACCGACTCCGGGTAAAAATGAAGCTTTCTTT.

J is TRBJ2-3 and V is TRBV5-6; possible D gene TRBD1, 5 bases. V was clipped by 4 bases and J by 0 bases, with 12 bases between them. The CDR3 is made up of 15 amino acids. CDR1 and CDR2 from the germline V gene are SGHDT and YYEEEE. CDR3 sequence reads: CASSPTVLSTDTQYF. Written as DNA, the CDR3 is TGTGCCAGCAGCCCGACAGTTCTTAGCACAGATACGCAGTATTTT.

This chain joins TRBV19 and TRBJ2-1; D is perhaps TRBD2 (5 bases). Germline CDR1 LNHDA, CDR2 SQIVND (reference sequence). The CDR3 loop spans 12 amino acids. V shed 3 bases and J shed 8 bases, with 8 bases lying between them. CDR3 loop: CASSMTGDEQFF. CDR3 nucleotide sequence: TGTGCCAGTAGTATGACCGGGGATGAGCAGTTCTTC.

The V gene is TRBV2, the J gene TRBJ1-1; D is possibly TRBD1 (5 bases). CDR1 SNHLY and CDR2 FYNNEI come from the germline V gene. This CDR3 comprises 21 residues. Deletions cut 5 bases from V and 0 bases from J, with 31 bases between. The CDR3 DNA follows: TGTGCCAGCAGTCATCCAACAGGTGTTGAGCCGACTATGAAACTGAACACTGAAGCTTTCTTT. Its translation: CASSHPTGVEPTMKLNTEAFF.

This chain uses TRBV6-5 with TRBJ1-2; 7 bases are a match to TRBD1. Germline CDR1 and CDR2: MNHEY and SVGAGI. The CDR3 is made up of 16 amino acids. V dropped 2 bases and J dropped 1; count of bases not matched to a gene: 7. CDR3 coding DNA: TGTGCCAGCAGTTACCGGGGGGACAGTTATAACTATGGCTACACCTTC. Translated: CASSYRGDSYNYGYTF.

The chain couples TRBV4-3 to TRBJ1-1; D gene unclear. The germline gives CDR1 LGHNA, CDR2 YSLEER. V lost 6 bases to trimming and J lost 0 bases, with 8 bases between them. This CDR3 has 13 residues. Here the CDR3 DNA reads TGCGCCAGCAGGATGTTCATGAACACTGAAGCTTTCTTT. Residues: CASRMFMNTEAFF.

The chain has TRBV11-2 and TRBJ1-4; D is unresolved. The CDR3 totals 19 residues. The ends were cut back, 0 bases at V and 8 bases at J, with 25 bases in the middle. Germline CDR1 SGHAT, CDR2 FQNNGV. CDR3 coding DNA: TGTGCCAGCAGCTTAGATCGGGCTGTCCCCGGGAAGGGAGTCGAAAAACTGTTTTTT. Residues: CASSLDRAVPGKGVEKLFF.